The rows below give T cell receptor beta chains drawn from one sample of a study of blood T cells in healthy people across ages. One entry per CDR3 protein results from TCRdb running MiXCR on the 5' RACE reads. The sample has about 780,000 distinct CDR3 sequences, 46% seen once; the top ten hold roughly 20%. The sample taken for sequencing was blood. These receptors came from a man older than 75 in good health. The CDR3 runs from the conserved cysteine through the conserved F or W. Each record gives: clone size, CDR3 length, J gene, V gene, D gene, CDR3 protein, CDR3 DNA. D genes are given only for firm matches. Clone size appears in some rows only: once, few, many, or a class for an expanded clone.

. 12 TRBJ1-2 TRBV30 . CAWTKLGAGYTF TGTGCCTGGACTAAACTTGGGGCCGGCTACACTTTC
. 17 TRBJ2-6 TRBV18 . CASSPRQSYSGANVLTF TGTGCCAGCTCACCGAGACAGAGCTACTCTGGGGCCAACGTCCTGACTTTC
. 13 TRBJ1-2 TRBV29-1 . CSVDRGANYGYTF TGCAGCGTTGATAGGGGGGCTAACTATGGCTACACCTTC
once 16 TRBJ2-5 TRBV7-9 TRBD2 CASSLRAGGLQETQYF TGTGCCAGCAGCCTAAGGGCGGGGGGTCTGCAAGAGACCCAGTACTTC
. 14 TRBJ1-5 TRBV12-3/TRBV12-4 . CASSLSGSYQPQHF TGTGCCAGCAGTTTGTCAGGGTCGTATCAGCCCCAGCATTTT
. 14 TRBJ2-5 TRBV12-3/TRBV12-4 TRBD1 CASSSGGSIETQYF TGTGCCAGCAGTTCAGGGGGTTCGATCGAGACCCAGTACTTC
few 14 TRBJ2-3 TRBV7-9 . CASSAAGRTDTQYF TGTGCCAGCAGCGCTGCAGGGCGCACAGATACGCAGTATTTT
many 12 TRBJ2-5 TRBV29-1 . CSVYRDQETQYF TGCAGCGTTTACAGGGACCAAGAGACCCAGTACTTC
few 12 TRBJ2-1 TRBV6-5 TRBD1 CASTNRGREQFF TGTGCCAGCACCAACAGGGGACGGGAGCAGTTCTTC
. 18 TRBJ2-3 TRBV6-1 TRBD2 CASSPGGAAADPTDTQYF TGTGCCAGCAGTCCCGGGGGGGCGGCGGCAGACCCCACAGATACGCAGTATTTT
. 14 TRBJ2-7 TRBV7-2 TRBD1 CASSLRQGNYEQYF TGTGCCAGCAGCTTAAGACAGGGTAACTACGAGCAGTACTTC
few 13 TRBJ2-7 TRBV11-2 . CASSLGRQSEQYF TGTGCCAGCAGCTTAGGGAGACAGAGCGAGCAGTACTTC
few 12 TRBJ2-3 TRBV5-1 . CASNSGTDTQYF TGCGCCAGCAATTCGGGCACAGATACGCAGTATTTT
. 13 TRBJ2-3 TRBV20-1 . CSARQVTTDTQYF TGCAGTGCTAGACAGGTGACGACAGATACGCAGTATTTT
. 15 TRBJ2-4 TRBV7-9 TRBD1 CASSRQGATKNIQYF TGTGCCAGCAGCAGACAGGGGGCAACCAAAAACATTCAGTACTTC
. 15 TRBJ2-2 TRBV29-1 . CSVEFTDPNTGELFF TGCAGCGTTGAATTCACAGACCCGAACACCGGGGAGCTGTTTTTT
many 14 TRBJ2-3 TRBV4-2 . CASSQDSQRDTQYF TGTGCCAGCAGCCAAGATTCTCAGCGGGATACGCAGTATTTT
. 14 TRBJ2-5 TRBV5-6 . CASSFPGVQETQYF TGTGCCAGCAGCTTCCCAGGGGTCCAAGAGACCCAGTACTTC
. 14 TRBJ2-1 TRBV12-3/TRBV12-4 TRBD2 CASSPGTSGDEQFF TGTGCCAGCAGTCCAGGGACTAGCGGGGATGAGCAGTTCTTC
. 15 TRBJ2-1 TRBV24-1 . CATSDVRDLYNEQFF TGTGCCACCAGTGATGTCCGGGACCTCTACAATGAGCAGTTCTTC
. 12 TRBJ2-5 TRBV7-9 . CASSPGHREQYF TGTGCCAGCAGCCCGGGACACCGGGAGCAGTACTTC
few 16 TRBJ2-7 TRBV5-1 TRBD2 CASSPRLAGDAYEQYF TGCGCCAGCAGCCCGAGACTAGCGGGAGACGCTTACGAGCAGTACTTC
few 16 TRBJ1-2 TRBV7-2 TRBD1 CASSHDPTGTNYGYTF TGTGCCAGCAGCCACGACCCGACAGGGACTAACTATGGCTACACCTTC
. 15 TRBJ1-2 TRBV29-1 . CSVEDPGSGRYGYTF TGCAGCGTTGAAGATCCAGGAAGCGGAAGGTATGGCTACACCTTC
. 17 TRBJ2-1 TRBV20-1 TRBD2 CSAPWTSGRDLYNEQFF TGCAGTGCTCCTTGGACTAGCGGGAGAGACCTCTACAATGAGCAGTTCTTC
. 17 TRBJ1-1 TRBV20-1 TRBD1 CSARAPGGGQGDTEAFF TGCAGTGCTAGAGCGCCGGGGGGGGGACAGGGAGATACTGAAGCTTTCTTT
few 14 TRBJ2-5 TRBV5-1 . CASSSNGIGETQYF TGCGCCAGCAGCTCTAACGGAATAGGGGAGACCCAGTACTTC
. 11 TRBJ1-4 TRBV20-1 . CSASYREKLFF TGCAGTGCTAGTTATCGTGAAAAACTGTTTTTT
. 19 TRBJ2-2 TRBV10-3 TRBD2 CAISDDGLAGGKNTGELFF TGTGCCATCAGTGACGACGGACTAGCGGGAGGGAAGAACACCGGGGAGCTGTTTTTT
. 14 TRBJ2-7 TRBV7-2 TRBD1 CASSFGTGVSEQYF TGTGCCAGCAGCTTCGGGACAGGGGTCTCCGAGCAGTACTTC
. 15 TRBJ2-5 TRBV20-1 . CSASIAGAKRETQYF TGCAGTGCTAGCATCGCGGGGGCCAAAAGGGAGACCCAGTACTTC
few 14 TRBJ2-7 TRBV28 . CASSLMGDVNEQYF TGTGCCAGCAGTTTAATGGGAGACGTTAACGAGCAGTACTTC
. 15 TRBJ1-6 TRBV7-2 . CASRQESSYNSPLHF TGTGCCAGCAGACAGGAAAGCTCCTATAATTCACCCCTCCACTTT
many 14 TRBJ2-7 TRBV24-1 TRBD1 CATSPGQNSYEQYF TGTGCCACTTCACCGGGACAGAATTCCTACGAGCAGTACTTC
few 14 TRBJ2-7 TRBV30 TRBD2 CAAHGSGSPNEQYF TGTGCCGCCCATGGTAGCGGGAGTCCAAATGAGCAGTACTTC
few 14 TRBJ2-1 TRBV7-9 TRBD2 CASSFGRAAGEQFF TGTGCCAGCAGCTTTGGGAGGGCCGCAGGGGAGCAGTTCTTC
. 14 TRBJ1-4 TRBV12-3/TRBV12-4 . CASSEGSANEKLFF TGTGCCAGCAGCGAGGGTTCGGCTAATGAAAAACTGTTTTTT
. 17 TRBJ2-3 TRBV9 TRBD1 CASSAGTGTASTDTQYF TGTGCCAGCAGCGCCGGAACCGGGACAGCTAGCACAGATACGCAGTATTTT
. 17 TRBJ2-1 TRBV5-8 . CASSPRRATGVGNEQFF TGTGCCAGCAGCCCCCGGCGGGCGACGGGAGTGGGCAATGAGCAGTTCTTC
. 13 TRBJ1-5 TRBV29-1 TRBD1 CSAKTGFDQPQHF TGCAGCGCTAAGACAGGGTTTGATCAGCCCCAGCATTTT
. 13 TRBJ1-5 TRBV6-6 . CASRTRGDQPQHF TGTGCCAGCAGGACGAGGGGGGATCAGCCCCAGCATTTT
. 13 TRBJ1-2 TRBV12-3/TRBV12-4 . CASSYGQNYGYTF TGTGCCAGCAGTTACGGGCAGAACTATGGCTACACCTTC
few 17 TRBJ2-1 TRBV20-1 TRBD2 CSAEKGRGTSGSYEQFF TGCAGTGCTGAGAAAGGCCGAGGGACTAGCGGGAGTTATGAGCAGTTCTTC
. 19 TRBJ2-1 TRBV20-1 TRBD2 CSARSWTSGRPSSYNEQFF TGCAGTGCTAGATCCTGGACTAGCGGGAGGCCCAGCTCCTACAATGAGCAGTTCTTC
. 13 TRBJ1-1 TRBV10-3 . CAINQQVNTEAFF TGTGCCATCAACCAACAGGTGAACACTGAAGCTTTCTTT
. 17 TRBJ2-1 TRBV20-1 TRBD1 CSVAIPGGPVAGGGQFF TGCAGTGTTGCTATACCAGGGGGTCCTGTTGCAGGCGGTGGGCAGTTCTTC
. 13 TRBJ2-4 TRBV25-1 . CASSPTALDIQYF TGTGCCAGCAGTCCGACAGCTCTGGACATTCAGTACTTC
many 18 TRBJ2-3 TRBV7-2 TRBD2 CASSLSGSSGRVADTQYF TGTGCCAGCAGCTTATCAGGCTCTAGCGGGAGAGTGGCAGATACGCAGTATTTT
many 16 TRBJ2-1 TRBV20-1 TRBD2 CSAKGLAGVSYNEQFF TGCAGTGCCAAGGGACTAGCGGGAGTTTCCTACAATGAGCAGTTCTTC
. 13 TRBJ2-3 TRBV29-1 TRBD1 CSSRTGGVDTQYF TGCAGCTCCAGGACAGGGGGCGTTGATACGCAGTATTTT
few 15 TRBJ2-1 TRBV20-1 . CSAQKDYLSYNEQFF TGCAGTGCTCAAAAGGACTACCTGTCCTACAATGAGCAGTTCTTC
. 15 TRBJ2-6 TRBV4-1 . CASSQDGGGANVLTF TGCGCCAGCAGCCAAGATGGAGGTGGGGCCAACGTCCTGACTTTC
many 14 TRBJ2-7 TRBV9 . CASSPFEVGDEQYF TGTGCCAGCAGTCCCTTCGAGGTGGGAGACGAGCAGTACTTC
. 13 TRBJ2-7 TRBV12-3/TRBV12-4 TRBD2 CASRGGYIYEQYF TGTGCCAGCAGGGGAGGGTACATCTACGAGCAGTACTTC
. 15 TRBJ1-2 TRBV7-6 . CASSLASGRDYGYTF TGTGCCAGCAGCTTAGCATCAGGGCGGGACTATGGCTACACCTTC
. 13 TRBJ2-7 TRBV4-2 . CASSQDTSYEQYF TGTGCCAGCAGCCAAGATACCAGCTACGAGCAGTACTTC
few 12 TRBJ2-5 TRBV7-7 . CASSPIRETQYF TGTGCTAGCAGCCCAATTAGGGAGACCCAGTACTTC
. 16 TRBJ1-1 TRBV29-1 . CSVEDRVWDVNTEAFF TGCAGCGTTGAAGATCGCGTATGGGATGTGAACACTGAAGCTTTCTTT
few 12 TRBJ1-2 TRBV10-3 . CATVDGNYGYTF TGTGCCACCGTGGACGGGAACTATGGCTACACCTTC
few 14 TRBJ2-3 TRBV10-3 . CAITNSIDTDTQYF TGTGCCATCACCAATAGCATCGACACAGATACGCAGTATTTT